The 16 T cell receptor beta chains in this list originate from one sample, sequenced in a study of shared clonotypes between healthy human individuals. The data were produced by immunoSEQ multiplex PCR, yet TCRdb's version contains in-frame clones alone and is incomplete. The repertoire holds 2,500,000 or so clones, 92% seen once, with 0.37% in the top ten. Sequencing input: naive CD4+ T cells from PBMCs. Subset meaning: CD45RA+ positively selected. These receptors originate from a man aged 18 to 30 in good health. Some clones in this sample may be carry-over from other donors' samples.

V and J are TRBV28 and TRBJ1-2; D remains ambiguous. Trimming cost V 3 bases and J 4 bases, with 9 bases left between them. CDR3 length: 13 amino acids. CDR1 and CDR2 (germline): MDHEN, SYDVKM. CDR3 loop: CASSFAGGYGYTF. The DNA of the CDR3 is TGTGCCAGCAGTTTTGCGGGCGGCTATGGCTACACCTTC.

The rearrangement joins TRBV7-7 to TRBJ2-2, with D hard to call. V gave up 5 bases and J gave up 4 bases, with 8 bases separating them. Germline V CDR1 and CDR2: SSHAT, FNYEAQ (reference sequence). The CDR3 runs to 13 residues. As DNA, the CDR3 is TGTGCCAGCAGCCCCGCATCCACCGGGGAGCTGTTTTTT. Translation gives CASSPASTGELFF.

Details on this clone: In the same sample, other DNA sequences code for this CDR3. The chain couples TRBV28 to TRBJ2-3; D remains ambiguous. The CDR3 extends over 14 amino acids. Per germline, CDR1 MDHEN and CDR2 SYDVKM. V was trimmed by 4 bases and J by 0 bases, leaving 8 bases between them. The CDR3 nucleotides are TGTGCCAGCAGTTCGGGCGGTAGCACAGATACGCAGTATTTT. Translating gives CASSSGGSTDTQYF.

The CDR3 region is CASSLNAAYNEQFF. In DNA, the CDR3 is TGTGCCAGCAGCCTGAACGCAGCCTACAATGAGCAGTTCTTC. The chain carries TRBV7-2 and TRBJ2-1; D unclear. V was pared by 5 bases and J by 2 bases, with 10 bases between. Germline V gene lookup returns CDR1 SGHTA and CDR2 FQGNSA. The CDR3 contains 14 residues.

The chain uses TRBV7-9 and TRBJ2-6, with D unresolved. V was shortened by 5 bases and J by 0 bases, with 14 bases between the two germline ends. CDR1 SEHNR and CDR2 FQNEAQ come from the germline V gene (reference sequence). The CDR3 is 17 amino acids. CDR3 residues: CASSPWAGDSGANVLTF. CDR3 coding DNA: TGTGCCAGCAGCCCGTGGGCAGGTGACTCTGGGGCCAACGTCCTGACTTTC.

There are a few counts of this clone. V usage is TRBV20-1 and J usage is TRBJ1-1; 7 nucleotides line up with TRBD1. The V gene's germline CDR1 is DFQATT and CDR2 SNEGSKA (reference sequence). The ends lost 8 bases at V and 11 bases at J; junction bases unmatched: 5. CDR3 length: 9 amino acids. The CDR3 loop reads CSQGGSAFF. CDR3 coding DNA: TGCAGTCAGGGGGGCTCCGCTTTCTTT.

This clone was seen more than once but under ten times. The chain joins TRBV2 to TRBJ1-5; no definite D call. V dropped 7 bases and J dropped 0 bases, with 7 bases sitting between them. The CDR3 consists of 13 residues. Germline assignment: CDR1 SNHLY and CDR2 FYNNEI. The chain's CDR3 is CASMGFSNQPQHF. CDR3 nucleotide sequence: TGTGCCAGCATGGGATTTAGCAATCAGCCCCAGCATTTT.

Remarks on this clone: A much larger clone differs by one base, so this may be a read error. This specimen includes other DNA sequences encoding the same CDR3. J is TRBJ2-2 and V is TRBV5-1; D may be TRBD1 or TRBD2 (5 bases each). The germline CDR1 and CDR2 sequences are SGHRS and YFSETQ. The ends were cut back, 4 bases at V and 2 bases at J, with 9 bases in the middle. This CDR3 has 14 residues. The CDR3: CASSPGPNTGELFF. CDR3 bases: TGCGCCAGCAGCCCGGGACCCAACACCGGGGAGCTGTTTTTT.

The chain joins TRBV20-1 to TRBJ1-1; D ambiguous. CDR1 DFQATT and CDR2 SNEGSKA come from the germline V gene (reference sequence). The CDR3 totals 11 residues. Deletions cut 3 bases from V and 11 bases from J, with 13 bases between. CDR3 nucleotide sequence: TGCAGTGCTAGTGGTGTGGCTGGGGCTTTCTTT. Its protein is CSASGVAGAFF.

Comment on this clone: Other DNA sequences in this specimen translate into the identical CDR3. The chain employs TRBV28 and TRBJ1-4; 7 bases align to TRBD1. Germline lookup yields CDR1 MDHEN and CDR2 SYDVKM. The length of the CDR3 is 15 residues. J lost 0 bases, V lost 6 bases, and 4 bases had no gene match. For the CDR3, the DNA is TGTGCCAGCAGCGCCCAGGGGGCAACTAATGAAAAACTGTTTTTT. Translating it yields CASSAQGATNEKLFF.

The chain recombines TRBV28 with TRBJ1-2, with TRBD1 identical over 8 bases. V lost 5 bases, J lost 5 bases, and 7 bases stayed unmatched. Looked up from germline, CDR1 is MDHEN and CDR2 is SYDVKM. The CDR3 runs to 14 residues. The CDR3 region has the DNA TGTGCCAGCAGTCCACAGGGGGTAGGATATGGCTACACCTTC. Its translation: CASSPQGVGYGYTF.

This chain links TRBV28 with TRBJ2-3; D is perhaps TRBD1 or TRBD2 (5 bases each). V dropped 1 base and J dropped 1 base, with 9 bases sitting between them. CDR1 and CDR2 from the germline V gene are MDHEN and SYDVKM. There are 15 residues in the CDR3. The CDR3 DNA reads TGTGCCAGCAGTTTATATGGGGGACGCACAGATACGCAGTATTTT. Its protein product is CASSLYGGRTDTQYF.

This chain joins TRBV11-2 and TRBJ2-1, with D uncertain. Trimming took off 4 bases at V and 2 bases at J, with 15 bases between the two ends. CDR1 and CDR2 from the germline V gene are SGHAT and FQNNGV. This CDR3 spans 16 amino acids. Here the CDR3 reads CASSSFGYPPYNEQFF. The CDR3, as DNA: TGTGCCAGCAGCTCCTTTGGATACCCCCCCTACAATGAGCAGTTCTTC.

The chain uses TRBV4-1 and TRBJ2-1, with D unclear. The CDR3 is 16 residues long. CDR1 MGHRA and CDR2 YSYEKL come from the germline V gene. With 0 bases removed from V and 9 bases from J, the gap between germline ends came to 18 bases. This chain's CDR3 is CASSQDLNPHVGEQFF. The DNA of the CDR3 is TGCGCCAGCAGCCAAGATCTCAATCCCCACGTCGGTGAGCAGTTCTTC.

The rearrangement uses TRBV14 and TRBJ1-4, with D perhaps TRBD1 (6 bases). Trimming removed 3 bases from V and 4 bases from J, with 12 bases in between. CDR3 length: 15 amino acids. Germline V gives CDR1 SGHDN, CDR2 FVKESK. CDR3 loop: CASSHGGSINEKLFF. The CDR3 DNA sequence: TGTGCCAGCAGCCACGGGGGCTCCATTAATGAAAAACTGTTTTTT.

With respect to this clone: This same CDR3 is encoded by further DNA sequences in the sample. The V call is TRBV5-1, the J call TRBJ2-7; 8 bases match TRBD1. Germline V gene sequence: CDR1 SGHRS, CDR2 YFSETQ. CDR3 length: 15 amino acids. The ends lost 2 bases at V and 1 base at J; junction bases unmatched: 5. The chain's CDR3 is CASSFGTGVSYEQYF. In nucleotides, the CDR3 is TGCGCCAGCAGCTTTGGGACAGGAGTATCCTACGAGCAGTACTTC.